This is a list of T cell receptor beta chains from one sample in a study of blood T cell repertoires in COVID-19. Libraries were prepared by immunoSEQ multiplex PCR; TCRdb keeps only in-frame clonotypes and omits some of them. The data show some 90,000 clones, more than 80% seen once. The specimen was peripheral blood. The receptors were sampled from a woman in her 70s with acute or convalescent COVID-19. Each CDR3 is given with its conserved first and last residue. The D gene is left open where the match is weak. The size field is filled for only some rows; it gives once, few, many or a size class.

cdr3_nt	cdr3_aa	d_call	j_call	clone_size	v_call
TGCAGCGCAACAGTCGGTTCGTACGGCTACACCTTC	CSATVGSYGYTF	.	TRBJ1-2	.	TRBV29-1
TGTGCCAGCAGCGCAGCAGGACAGGTTGGCTACACCTTC	CASSAAGQVGYTF	TRBD1	TRBJ1-2	.	TRBV9
TGTGCCAGCAGCCTAACCACAGGGGGGGGAACTGAAGCTTTCTTT	CASSLTTGGGTEAFF	TRBD1	TRBJ1-1	.	TRBV5-6
TGTGCCAGCAGCTTAGCCGCGAATGAAAAACTGTTTTTT	CASSLAANEKLFF	.	TRBJ1-4	.	TRBV11-2
TGTGCCAGTAGTATAGAACAGGGAATATCCTACGAGCAGTACTTC	CASSIEQGISYEQYF	.	TRBJ2-7	.	TRBV19
TGTGCCAGCAGTGTAGGACAGGGGACTTCACCCCTCCACTTT	CASSVGQGTSPLHF	TRBD1	TRBJ1-6	once	TRBV28
TGCGCCAGCAGCTTGTTGGCGGAGACCTACAATGAGCAGTTCTTC	CASSLLAETYNEQFF	.	TRBJ2-1	.	TRBV5-1
TGTGCCAGCAGCTTGGCCGGGCAGGGAGGTGAAAAACTGTTTTTT	CASSLAGQGGEKLFF	.	TRBJ1-4	.	TRBV5-6
TGTGCCATCAGCGGGACTAGCCGGGAAGATGAGCAGTTCTTC	CAISGTSREDEQFF	TRBD2	TRBJ2-1	.	TRBV10-3
TGTGCCAGCAGCTTAGACATCCTCTCTGGAAACACCATATATTTT	CASSLDILSGNTIYF	.	TRBJ1-3	few	TRBV7-6
TGTGCCAGCAGTTTTCAGGTTCCCTACGAGCAGTACTTC	CASSFQVPYEQYF	.	TRBJ2-7	few	TRBV28
TGTGCCAGCAGGCGAGACAGGGTTTCGCAGCCCCAGCATTTT	CASRRDRVSQPQHF	TRBD1	TRBJ1-5	.	TRBV6-5
TGTGCCTGGAGTGAGCTGACAGATACGCAGTATTTT	CAWSELTDTQYF	.	TRBJ2-3	.	TRBV30
TGTGCCAGCAGCTCTTCACTAGCGGGGGGCTCCTACGAGCAGTACTTC	CASSSSLAGGSYEQYF	TRBD2	TRBJ2-7	once	TRBV4-2
TGTGCCAGTAAAGGGGGTAGGGAGAAAGAGACCCAGTACTTC	CASKGGREKETQYF	.	TRBJ2-5	.	TRBV19
TGTGCCAGCAGCGCCCAGGCTAACCAAGAGACCCAGTACTTC	CASSAQANQETQYF	.	TRBJ2-5	.	TRBV9
TGTGCCAGCAGCTTCAACATGAACACTGAAGCTTTCTTT	CASSFNMNTEAFF	.	TRBJ1-1	.	TRBV9
TGTGCCAGCAGCCAAGATTATTTCCCGGACAATGAGCAGTTCTTC	CASSQDYFPDNEQFF	.	TRBJ2-1	.	TRBV14
TGTGCCAGCAGCTTCAGGGGTAGGGACACTGAAGCTTTCTTT	CASSFRGRDTEAFF	.	TRBJ1-1	.	TRBV7-2
TGTGCCAGCAGTCCGCCGAATAGGGGCGAGCAGTACTTC	CASSPPNRGEQYF	.	TRBJ2-7	.	TRBV28
TGTGCCAGTAGTATAAAATTGCCAGCGGGAGCCTTCGATGAGCAGTTCTTC	CASSIKLPAGAFDEQFF	TRBD2	TRBJ2-1	few	TRBV19
TGTGCCAGCAAAACACAGGGAAACACCGGGGAGCTGTTTTTT	CASKTQGNTGELFF	.	TRBJ2-2	.	TRBV19
TGTGCCAGCAGTGTGGGCAGACACCCCTACGAGCAGTACTTC	CASSVGRHPYEQYF	.	TRBJ2-7	.	TRBV2
TGTGCCAGCAGGACGACAGGGAATCAGCCCCAGCATTTT	CASRTTGNQPQHF	TRBD1	TRBJ1-5	few	TRBV12-3/TRBV12-4
TGTGCCAGCAGCTTGGGAACACCCCGAGCGAACAATGAGCAGTTCTTC	CASSLGTPRANNEQFF	.	TRBJ2-1	.	TRBV5-4
TGTGCCAGCAGTCGACTAGCGGGGGGGTTCGAGCAGTACTTC	CASSRLAGGFEQYF	TRBD2	TRBJ2-7	few	TRBV2
TGTGCCAGTAGTATTTCAACAGGGAACCATCAGCCCCAGCATTTT	CASSISTGNHQPQHF	.	TRBJ1-5	once	TRBV19
TGTGCCAGCAGTGAGGTTAGGGGGTGGGTAGGTGAGCAGTACTTC	CASSEVRGWVGEQYF	.	TRBJ2-7	.	TRBV6-1
TGTGCCATCAGGGACGGGTCGGGGTACGAGCAGTACTTC	CAIRDGSGYEQYF	.	TRBJ2-7	.	TRBV10-3
TGTGCCAGCAGCCCCCCGACGGGACAGGGGGCGCGTTACAATGAGCAGTTCTTC	CASSPPTGQGARYNEQFF	TRBD1	TRBJ2-1	.	TRBV7-9
TGTGCCAGCAGGGGACTATCAGCCTACGAGCAGTACTTC	CASRGLSAYEQYF	TRBD2	TRBJ2-7	.	TRBV28
TGTGCCAGCAGTTACTCGAGCGGTACTGAAAAACTGTTTTTT	CASSYSSGTEKLFF	.	TRBJ1-4	many	TRBV6-5
TGCGCCAGCAGTCTCAGGCCAGGGGGCTATCAGCCCCAGCATTTT	CASSLRPGGYQPQHF	TRBD1	TRBJ1-5	.	TRBV5-1
TGTGCCAGCAGCTTGGATAGCGGGAGGAGTTACGAGCAGTACTTC	CASSLDSGRSYEQYF	TRBD2	TRBJ2-7	.	TRBV5-6
TGTGCCAGCAGCCCGGGACAGGGGGCTTCGGGAGGGCCCCACAATGAGCAGTTCTTC	CASSPGQGASGGPHNEQFF	TRBD1	TRBJ2-1	.	TRBV2
TGTGCCAGCAGCTTAGTCGGACAGTACGATGGCTACACCTTC	CASSLVGQYDGYTF	.	TRBJ1-2	.	TRBV7-9
TGTGCCAGCAGCTTCCGGGACAGGGATGGCTACACCTTC	CASSFRDRDGYTF	TRBD1	TRBJ1-2	.	TRBV5-6
TGTGCCAGCAGCTTGGGGGACATGTACGAGCAGTACTTC	CASSLGDMYEQYF	.	TRBJ2-7	.	TRBV7-9
TGTGCCAGCAGTGACGGACAGAGCAATCAGCCCCAGCATTTT	CASSDGQSNQPQHF	.	TRBJ1-5	.	TRBV6-1
TGTGCCACCAGTCCGCAGGGGGACTTAGAGACCCAGTACTTC	CATSPQGDLETQYF	.	TRBJ2-5	.	TRBV24-1
TGTGCCAGCAGCTTGGGGCTAGCGGGGGGAGAGACCCAGTACTTC	CASSLGLAGGETQYF	TRBD2	TRBJ2-5	.	TRBV5-4
TGTGCCACCAGCAGAGATCTGGCGGGGACCCACAATGAGCAGTTCTTC	CATSRDLAGTHNEQFF	.	TRBJ2-1	.	TRBV15
TGTGCCAGCAGCCGACTCGGAACCGGGACTAGCGGGTTATCCTACAATGAGCAGTTCTTC	CASSRLGTGTSGLSYNEQFF	.	TRBJ2-1	.	TRBV21-1
TGTGCCAGCAGCTTAGTGCCGAGGGCAACTAATGAAAAACTGTTTTTT	CASSLVPRATNEKLFF	.	TRBJ1-4	.	TRBV7-2
TGTGCCAGCAGTCTCTATGCAGGGGACAATTCACCCCTCCACTTT	CASSLYAGDNSPLHF	.	TRBJ1-6	.	TRBV6-5
TGTGCCAGCAAATACAGGGCCGAAATGAACACTGAAGCTTTCTTT	CASKYRAEMNTEAFF	.	TRBJ1-1	.	TRBV27
TGTGCCAGTAGTCACAGGGGTATGGGCGGCTACACCTTC	CASSHRGMGGYTF	TRBD1	TRBJ1-2	once	TRBV19
TGTGCCAGCAGCGTGGGAGGACTAGCGGGAGGGATCGGCACAGATACGCAGTATTTT	CASSVGGLAGGIGTDTQYF	TRBD2	TRBJ2-3	.	TRBV9
TGTGCCAGCAGCCCTCAGGGGCGCGAGACCCAGTACTTC	CASSPQGRETQYF	.	TRBJ2-5	.	TRBV11-2
TGTGCCAGCAGTTATAATGAAAAACTGTTTTTT	CASSYNEKLFF	.	TRBJ1-4	.	TRBV2
TGTGCCAGCAGCAACGGTGAAAAACTGTTTTTT	CASSNGEKLFF	.	TRBJ1-4	.	TRBV12-3/TRBV12-4
TGCGCCAGCAGCCAAGAGCTTTCCCAGGGAATTGATACGCAGTATTTT	CASSQELSQGIDTQYF	.	TRBJ2-3	.	TRBV4-3
TGTGCCAGCAGTTTAGAACCGACAGGGAAAGTGGAGGGCTACACCTTC	CASSLEPTGKVEGYTF	TRBD1	TRBJ1-2	.	TRBV6-2/TRBV6-3
TGTGCCAGCAGCGTAGGGGCTCAGACAGGGACCTACGAGCAGTACTTC	CASSVGAQTGTYEQYF	TRBD1	TRBJ2-7	.	TRBV9
TGTGCCAGTAGGCCTGGGACTAGCGGGAGCTCCTACAATGAGCAGTTCTTC	CASRPGTSGSSYNEQFF	TRBD2	TRBJ2-1	.	TRBV19
TGCGCCAGCGGAGGAGGGACGACGGCCAACTATGGCTACACCTTC	CASGGGTTANYGYTF	.	TRBJ1-2	.	TRBV5-1
TGTGCCAGCAGCCATCCCGGGACAGGGGACACTGAAGCTTTCTTT	CASSHPGTGDTEAFF	TRBD1	TRBJ1-1	.	TRBV5-4
TGTGCCAGCAGCCCCTACCGGGACAGGGGAAACAATGAGCAGTTCTTC	CASSPYRDRGNNEQFF	TRBD1	TRBJ2-1	few	TRBV7-6
TGTGCCAGCACTTCCCGGTCTGAAAAACTGTTTTTT	CASTSRSEKLFF	.	TRBJ1-4	.	TRBV6-5
TGTGCCAGCAGCCAAAATCGATTTCGAGGCACAGATACGCAGTATTTT	CASSQNRFRGTDTQYF	.	TRBJ2-3	.	TRBV3-1/TRBV3-2